The 2 T cell receptor beta chains reported below all come from one sample, sequenced in a study of T cell responses to AZD1222 COVID-19 vaccine. Libraries were prepared by immunoSEQ multiplex PCR; TCRdb keeps only in-frame clonotypes and omits some of them. Of 65,000 to 70,000 clones in the sample, 65% to 90% were seen once. Sequenced material: peripheral blood, taken on day 0 of AZD1222 vaccination. The receptors were gathered from an adult in good health.

The V and J genes are TRBV10-3 and TRBJ2-1; D is tentatively TRBD1 or TRBD2 (5 bases each). In germline, CDR1 is ENHRY, CDR2 SYGVKD. The V end was cut by 5 bases, the J end by 7 bases, with 15 bases between. There are 14 residues in the CDR3. CDR3 in DNA: TGTGCCATCAGTAATGAGGGGAATACGAATGAGCAGTTCTTC. Protein product: CAISNEGNTNEQFF.

The V call is TRBV6-5, the J call TRBJ1-4; D unclear. The germline V and J ends were trimmed by 8 bases and 8 bases, with 6 bases remaining between them. CDR1 and CDR2 from the germline V gene are MNHEY and SVGAGI. CDR3 length equals 10 residues. CDR3 loop: CASAGEKLFF. CDR3 coding DNA: TGTGCCAGCGCGGGAGAAAAACTGTTTTTT.